The 25 T cell receptor beta chains below come from one sample, sequenced in a study of blood T cells in healthy people across ages. Combining a sample-barcoded 5' primer with a J-beta primer mix, a second PCR ran for about 7 to 12 cycles. TCRdb redid the calling of the 5' RACE reads with MiXCR, one entry per CDR3 protein. The sample records roughly 1,500,000 distinct CDR3 sequences, about 31% being singletons. The source material was blood. These TCRs come from a woman in her 30s in good health.

Notes on this clonotype: An end of the junction differs from the germline gene, which may be a read error. The gene calls are TRBV7-3 and TRBJ2-7, with D perhaps matching TRBD1 (5 bases). Germline CDR1 reads SGHTA; CDR2 reads FQGTGA. This CDR3 region has 14 residues. CDR3 bases: TGTGCCAGCAGCCATCAGGGTATGGTCGGCGAGCAGTGCTTC. Protein: CASSHQGMVGEQCF.

This clonotype occurred many times. V gene TRBV20-1 combines with J gene TRBJ2-3; 9 positions agree with TRBD1. V lost 5 bases and J lost 4; bases outside the gene matches: 10. The CDR3 is made up of 15 amino acids. The V gene's germline CDR1 is DFQATT and CDR2 SNEGSKA (reference sequence). Here the CDR3 DNA reads TGCAGTGCTCCCTGGACAGGGGTCGGCCCAGATACGCAGTATTTT. Protein product: CSAPWTGVGPDTQYF.

The V and J genes are TRBV12-5 and TRBJ2-7; TRBD2 might be the D (7 bases). The CDR3 loop spans 19 amino acids. Trimming removed 2 bases at V and 7 bases at J, with 30 bases between. In germline, CDR1 is LGHNT, CDR2 FRNRAP. The CDR3 region is CASGLPSWAPGPRGHEQYF. The CDR3, as DNA: TGTGCTAGTGGTTTGCCCTCTTGGGCCCCTGGGCCGCGGGGGCATGAGCAGTACTTC. The variable domain in full, completed from reference TRBV12-5 and TRBJ2-7, reads DARVTQTPRHKVTEMGQEVTMRCQPILGHNTVFWYRQTMMQGLELLAYFRNRAPLDDSGMPKDRFSAEMPDATLATLKIQPSEPRDSAVYFCASGLPSWAPGPRGHEQYFGPGTRLTVT.

This sequence joins TRBV7-8 and TRBJ2-5, with 7 positions matching TRBD2. This CDR3 has 14 amino acids. Trimming removed 5 bases from V and 5 bases from J; junction bases left unmatched: 8. Germline CDR1 reads SGHVS; CDR2 reads FQNEAQ. The CDR3 DNA reads as TGTGCCAGCAGCCCCCCGACTAGCTGGGAGACCCAGTACTTC. It translates to CASSPPTSWETQYF.

This chain links TRBV3-1 with TRBJ2-7; D unresolved. The CDR3 covers 14 residues. CDR1 and CDR2 from the germline V gene are LGHDT and YNNKEL (reference sequence). The germline V and J ends were trimmed by 1 base and 7 bases, with 14 bases remaining between them. The CDR3 DNA sequence: TGTGCCAGCAGCCAAGTGTTCGGAGTTGCGGAGCAGTACTTC. This gives the protein CASSQVFGVAEQYF.

Many counts were recorded for this clonotype. The chain carries TRBV5-1 and TRBJ2-3; tentative D call: TRBD2 (5 bases). Trimming pared 4 bases from V and 3 bases from J, leaving 9 bases between. Germline CDR1 is SGHRS and CDR2 is YFSETQ. The CDR3 totals 13 residues. The CDR3 is CASSVPGTDTQYF. The CDR3 bases are TGCGCCAGCAGCGTTCCGGGAACAGATACGCAGTATTTT.

The V gene is TRBV11-2, the J gene TRBJ1-5; 9 positions agree with TRBD1. The junction had 18 bases not matched to a gene; V was cut back by 1 base and J by 2 bases. The V gene's germline CDR1 is SGHAT and CDR2 FQNNGV. The CDR3 runs 21 residues. CDR3: CASSLGPWDRVKVGGNQPQHF. CDR3 bases: TGTGCCAGCAGCTTAGGTCCTTGGGACAGGGTAAAGGTCGGCGGCAATCAGCCCCAGCATTTT.

The genes are TRBV20-1 and TRBJ2-7; D not resolved. This CDR3 region has 13 residues. V was clipped by 1 base and J by 0 bases, with 7 bases between them. CDR1 and CDR2 from the germline V gene are DFQATT and SNEGSKA (reference sequence). The CDR3 sequence: CSARVTFSYEQYF. CDR3 bases: TGCAGTGCTAGAGTTACGTTCTCCTACGAGCAGTACTTC.

A word on this clonotype: At one boundary the junction diverges from the germline segment, which might be a read error. V is TRBV7-3 and J is TRBJ2-1; 13 bases line up with TRBD2. The CDR3 loop spans 14 amino acids. Germline CDR1 is SGHTA and CDR2 is FQGTGA. The CDR3 region has the DNA TGTGCCAACAGCTCAGGACTAGCGGGAGCTGAGCAGTTCTTC. Its protein product is CANSSGLAGAEQFF.

The J gene is TRBJ2-1, the V gene TRBV18; D assignment may be TRBD1 or TRBD2 (5 bases each). Trimming cost V 1 base and J 5 bases, with 9 bases left between them. Looked up from germline, CDR1 is KGHSH and CDR2 is LQKENI. CDR3 length: 14 amino acids. CDR3 amino acids: CASSPRLGDNEQFF. The CDR3 DNA sequence: TGTGCCAGCTCACCACGTTTGGGGGACAATGAGCAGTTCTTC.

The rearrangement links TRBV30 to TRBJ1-5, with 7 bases identical to TRBD1. CDR1 GTSNPN and CDR2 SVGIG come from the germline V gene (reference sequence). V gave up 3 bases and J gave up 3 bases; unmatched junction bases: 2. This CDR3 has 13 amino acids. The CDR3 is CAWRDRFNQPQHF. CDR3 bases: TGTGCCTGGAGGGACAGGTTCAATCAGCCCCAGCATTTT.

The V gene is TRBV7-2, the J gene TRBJ2-2; 10 nucleotides align to TRBD2. Germline assignment: CDR1 SGHTA and CDR2 FQGNSA. CDR3 length: 16 residues. V gave up 3 bases and J gave up 2 bases; unmatched junction bases: 3. CDR3 residues: CASSFTSGINTGELFF. The CDR3, as DNA: TGTGCCAGCAGCTTTACTAGCGGGATTAACACCGGGGAGCTGTTTTTT.

This clonotype came up many times. The genes are TRBV7-6 and TRBJ2-1, with D possibly matching TRBD1 (5 bases). Germline CDR1 and CDR2: SGHVS and FNYEAQ. The CDR3 is 15 residues long. V was cut by 5 bases and J by 0 bases, with 11 bases left in between. In nucleotides, the CDR3 is TGTGCCAGCAGCCCTGGCGACAGCTCCTACAATGAGCAGTTCTTC. This translates into CASSPGDSSYNEQFF.

This chain uses TRBV20-1 with TRBJ2-7, with D perhaps matching TRBD1 (5 bases). Per the germline V gene, CDR1 is DFQATT and CDR2 is SNEGSKA (reference sequence). This CDR3 contains 15 residues. The V end was cut by 3 bases, the J end by 2 bases, with 17 bases between. As DNA, the CDR3 is TGCAGTGCTAGTCACCCCCAGCAGGGCGCCTACGAGCAGTACTTC. Translation: CSASHPQQGAYEQYF.

V usage is TRBV6-1 and J usage is TRBJ2-1; D perhaps matches TRBD1 (6 bases). V lost 6 bases, J lost 5 bases, and 14 bases lay in between. This CDR3 has 14 amino acids. Germline V lookup: CDR1 MNHNS, CDR2 SASEGT. This CDR3 reads CASSPGARDNEQFF. The DNA of the CDR3 is TGTGCCAGCAGCCCAGGGGCTAGGGACAATGAGCAGTTCTTC.

V is TRBV9 and J is TRBJ2-3, with D maybe TRBD2 (5 bases). The CDR3 has 15 residues. CDR1 is SGDLS, CDR2 YYNGEE, per germline. Trimming cost V 2 bases and J 0 bases, with 10 bases left between them. CDR3 DNA sequence: TGTGCCAGCAGCGTCCCTCGGACTAGCACAGATACGCAGTATTTT. Protein product: CASSVPRTSTDTQYF.

About this clonotype itself: Germline and junction disagree at one end, which may indicate a read error. The chain couples TRBV7-3 to TRBJ2-3; D not certain. CDR3 length: 13 amino acids. From germline, CDR1 is SGHTA and CDR2 FQGTGA. The CDR3 loop reads CTSSQSVSNTQYF. The DNA for the CDR3 is TGTACCAGCAGCCAAAGCGTTTCAAATACGCAGTATTTT.

This clonotype was seen only a few times. The chain uses TRBV11-2 and TRBJ2-3, with 9 positions matching TRBD2. V shed 3 bases and J 5 bases; nucleotides not matched to a gene: 9. CDR3 length: 16 residues. In germline, CDR1 is SGHAT, CDR2 FQNNGV. In DNA form, the CDR3 reads TGTGCCAGCAGCTTCGGGGTCAGACTAGCGGAAGATACGCAGTATTTT. Translating it yields CASSFGVRLAEDTQYF.

As to this clonotype: Compared with germline, one end of the junction differs, possibly owing to a read error. V is TRBV13 and J is TRBJ1-1, with 7 positions matching TRBD1. The germline V gene has CDR1 PRHDT and CDR2 FYEKMQ (reference sequence). The CDR3 has 13 amino acids. The CDR3 reads CAGSLGQAFEAFF. CDR3 sequence (DNA): TGTGCCGGCAGCTTAGGACAGGCATTTGAAGCTTTCTTT.

This clonotype was picked up many times. The J gene is TRBJ2-3, the V gene TRBV4-2; unclear D gene. Germline V gives CDR1 LGHNA, CDR2 YNFKEQ. This CDR3 has 13 amino acids. V was shortened by 6 bases and J by 0 bases, with 7 bases between the two germline ends. The CDR3 loop reads CASRGVSTDTQYF. CDR3 nucleotides: TGTGCCAGCAGGGGCGTTAGCACAGATACGCAGTATTTT.

In this sample, this clonotype turned up a few times. CDR3 sequence reads: CASNRDYTYEQYF. CDR3 bases: TGTGCCAGCAACAGGGACTATACCTACGAGCAGTACTTC. The rearrangement uses TRBV12-3 or TRBV12-4 and TRBJ2-7, with D perhaps matching TRBD2 (7 bases). V was pared by 7 bases and J by 2 bases, with 12 bases between. The CDR3 consists of 13 residues.

This chain links TRBV7-3 with TRBJ2-1, with D possibly TRBD1 on 5 matching bases. Germline lookup yields CDR1 SGHTA and CDR2 FQGTGA. V gave up 2 bases and J gave up 0 bases, with 8 bases separating them. This CDR3 region has 15 residues. The CDR3 spells CASSLYDSSYNEQFF. The CDR3 nucleotides read TGTGCCAGCAGCTTATACGACAGCTCCTACAATGAGCAGTTCTTC.

This clonotype has a single count. CDR3 bases: TGTGCCACAGGACCGGGACAGGCCTCCTACGAGCAGTACTTC. Protein product: CATGPGQASYEQYF. The chain couples TRBV28 to TRBJ2-7, with 8 bases identical to TRBD1. The CDR3 is 14 residues long. Germline values: CDR1 MDHEN, CDR2 SYDVKM. V trimming: 10 bases; J trimming: 0 bases; junction bases outside the gene matches: 8.

The CDR3 here is CASRPPGTLTEAFF. The CDR3 nucleotides are TGTGCCAGCAGACCCCCAGGGACCCTCACTGAAGCTTTCTTT. The chain carries TRBV7-9 and TRBJ1-1; tentatively, D is TRBD1 (5 bases). The CDR3 loop spans 14 amino acids. V was clipped by 6 bases and J by 4 bases, with 15 bases between them. Germline loops: CDR1 SEHNR, CDR2 FQNEAQ (reference sequence).

The chain carries TRBV28 and TRBJ2-4, with TRBD1 matching over 7 bases. The tail of the sequence fits TRBJ2-7 better, so the J call may be wrong. This CDR3 comprises 16 residues. Germline V CDR1 and CDR2: MDHEN, SYDVKM. CDR3 residues: CASSLSGLTGVHEQYF. The CDR3 DNA is TGTGCCAGCAGTTTAAGTGGGTTAACAGGGGTCCACGAGCAGTACTTC.